This TCR beta chain was sequenced during a study of T cell repertoires in cytomegalovirus infection. As for the study in general: Indications of both CMV infection and matching HLA type were provided by public TCR beta signatures. Study-wide points: CMV carriers with the relevant HLA were identified by cumulative public TCR beta family frequency. Ex vivo, HLA-C-restricted CMV-specific TCR beta clonotypes prevailed over the rest of the response.

The germline V gene has CDR1 SGHVS and CDR2 FNYEAQ. The CDR3 is made up of 19 amino acids. J was trimmed by 3 bases and V by 5 bases; bases with no gene match: 21. TCRdb redid the calling of the reads with MiXCR, one entry per CDR3 protein. The sample yields roughly 760,000 distinct CDR3 sequences, under 40% seen once. Worth noting for this clonotype: Its antigen is as yet unknown.

The TCR was taken from a human donor in good health (CMV status not recorded). Some clones in this sample may be carry-over from other donors' samples. This rearrangement joins TRBV7-6 to TRBJ2-7, with 8 bases lining up with TRBD1. The source material was PBMCs. The CDR3 is CASSLLLPGDRWVGYEQYF. In DNA form, the CDR3 reads TGTGCCAGCAGCCTGCTACTACCGGGGGACAGGTGGGTTGGCTACGAGCAGTACTTC.